One sample yielded the 27 T cell receptor beta chains listed below, sequenced in a study of sequential checkpoint blockade in melanoma. Indicated treatment: randomized to nivolumab then ipilimumab (arm A) or the reverse (arm B). Profiled with immunoSEQ multiplex PCR; TCRdb holds only in-frame clones, not every one. The table records some 31,000 clones, 86% of them present only once. This sample comprised CD8+ T cells sorted from blood (inferred from file names), obtained from a patient given nivolumab and ipilimumab in sequence. Receptors originate from a human donor with melanoma.

The chain joins TRBV7-9 to TRBJ2-7; D perhaps matches TRBD2 (6 bases). The CDR3 consists of 15 residues. Germline V gene sequence: CDR1 SEHNR, CDR2 FQNEAQ (reference sequence). With 3 bases removed from V and 4 bases from J, the gap between germline ends came to 16 bases. CDR3 sequence: CASSLEGIIEYEQYF. The CDR3 coding sequence is TGTGCCAGCAGCTTGGAGGGGATCATTGAATACGAGCAGTACTTC.

The CDR3 DNA reads as TGTGCCAGCAGCCACAGGGGGCGGGAGACCCAGTACTTC. Amino acid sequence: CASSHRGRETQYF. The rearrangement uses TRBV5-4 and TRBJ2-5; 9 bases map to TRBD1. Per germline, CDR1 SGHNT and CDR2 YYREEE (reference sequence). With V trimmed by 4 bases and J by 5 bases, 3 bases remained unmatched. The CDR3 loop spans 13 amino acids.

The V call is TRBV13, the J call TRBJ2-3, with D perhaps matching TRBD2 (6 bases). Germline V gene data show CDR1 as PRHDT and CDR2 as FYEKMQ (reference sequence). Trimming took off 5 bases at V and 6 bases at J, with 15 bases between the two ends. This CDR3 is built from 14 residues. CDR3 protein: CASSEGLLGDTQYF. The CDR3 DNA reads TGTGCCAGCAGCGAGGGACTCCTGGGGGATACGCAGTATTTT.

This chain connects TRBV6-5 to TRBJ2-7; 8 bases align to TRBD2. The CDR3 covers 14 residues. Looked up from germline, CDR1 is MNHEY and CDR2 is SVGAGI. The ends lost 1 base at V and 5 bases at J; junction bases unmatched: 4. The chain's CDR3 is CASSYWGLEDEQYF. CDR3 nucleotide sequence: TGTGCCAGCAGTTACTGGGGACTAGAGGACGAGCAGTACTTC.

This clone was seen a few times. V usage is TRBV28 and J usage is TRBJ1-2; D remains ambiguous. The germline V gene has CDR1 MDHEN and CDR2 SYDVKM. This CDR3 is built from 10 residues. V lost 6 bases to trimming and J lost 11 bases, with 10 bases between them. The CDR3 sequence is CASRFLRYTF. Written as DNA, the CDR3 is TGTGCCAGCAGGTTTTTGAGATACACCTTC.

The gene calls are TRBV19 and TRBJ2-2; 7 positions agree with TRBD1. The CDR3 runs 16 residues. CDR1 LNHDA and CDR2 SQIVND come from the germline V gene (reference sequence). Trimming at V came to 5 bases and at J to 1 base, leaving 7 bases not matched to a gene. CDR3 sequence reads: CASSSGTDRNTGELFF. DNA of the CDR3: TGTGCCAGTAGTTCCGGGACAGACCGGAACACCGGGGAGCTGTTTTTT.

Only one count was recorded for this clone. The V call is TRBV28, the J call TRBJ2-5; D perhaps matches TRBD2 (6 bases). The J call may not be correct, given that the DNA end is closer to TRBJ2-7. The CDR3 is 15 residues long. Looked up from germline, CDR1 is MDHEN and CDR2 is SYDVKM. The CDR3, as DNA: TGTGCCAGCAGTTTAGGGGTGAATAGCGGATACGAGCAGTACTTC. This sequence encodes CASSLGVNSGYEQYF.

V gene TRBV29-1 combines with J gene TRBJ2-7, with TRBD2 identical over 14 bases. There are 12 residues in the CDR3. Germline V gene data show CDR1 as SQVTM and CDR2 as ANQGSEA. The V and J ends lost 6 bases and 6 bases, in that order; junction bases with no gene match: 1. The CDR3 nucleotides read TGCAGCGTGGGACTAGCGGGAGTCGAGCAGTACTTC. Translated, it gives CSVGLAGVEQYF.

The V gene is TRBV7-2, the J gene TRBJ2-2; 10 nucleotides match TRBD2. J was trimmed by 3 bases and V by 5 bases; bases with no gene match: 15. The CDR3 sequence is 19 residues long. Germline CDR1 and CDR2: SGHTA and FQGNSA. The CDR3 spells CASSPSLIGLAGDTGELFF. CDR3 in DNA: TGTGCCAGCAGCCCATCTTTAATCGGGCTAGCGGGGGACACCGGGGAGCTGTTTTTT.

This sequence joins TRBV27 and TRBJ2-7, with a possible D match to TRBD1 (5 bases). Germline CDR1 MNHEY, CDR2 SMNVEV (reference sequence). The CDR3 extends over 16 amino acids. Trimming left V 6 bases short and J 3 bases short, with 21 bases between. The CDR3 protein is CASSLGSLDSGYEQYF. The CDR3 coding sequence is TGTGCCAGCAGCTTAGGATCCCTCGACAGTGGCTACGAGCAGTACTTC.

This chain links TRBV21-1 with TRBJ1-3; TRBD1 reflects the table's D call only, with no check against the DNA. TRBV21-1 represents a pseudogene. The CDR3 runs 15 residues. CDR3 in amino acids: CASSMPGTAGNTIYF. Here the CDR3 DNA reads TGTGCCAGCAGCATGCCCGGGACAGCTGGAAACACCATATATTTT.

The chain is built from TRBV19 and TRBJ1-2; D unclear. V dropped 6 bases and J dropped 10 bases, with 15 bases sitting between them. This CDR3 has 12 amino acids. Germline CDR1 and CDR2: LNHDA and SQIVND (reference sequence). CDR3 loop: CASRDESGLYTF. The CDR3 DNA sequence: TGTGCCAGTAGGGATGAATCCGGACTCTACACCTTC.

This clone has only a few counts. Germline and junction disagree at one end, which may indicate a read error. The chain couples TRBV5-1 to TRBJ1-1; D gene unclear. The CDR3 contains 13 residues. Germline loops: CDR1 SGHRS, CDR2 YFSETQ. The CDR3 loop is CASSFELGTEPFF. CDR3 DNA: TGCGCCAGCAGCTTTGAGTTGGGCACTGAACCTTTCTTT.

The chain couples TRBV5-6 to TRBJ2-1; D is undetermined. Germline V CDR1 and CDR2: SGHDT, YYEEEE. V gave up 2 bases and J gave up 9 bases, with 6 bases separating them. The CDR3 runs to 11 residues. CDR3 sequence reads: CASSFGPEQFF. Written as DNA, the CDR3 is TGTGCCAGCAGCTTCGGTCCTGAGCAGTTCTTC.

Only a few counts were recorded for this clone. This chain connects TRBV30 to TRBJ1-1; 8 bases agree with TRBD1. Trimming took 3 bases from V and 5 from J; bases not matched to a gene: 5. CDR1 is GTSNPN and CDR2 is SVGIG in the germline V gene (reference sequence). This CDR3 region has 13 residues. The CDR3 loop reads CAWSYGTGTEAFF. Here the CDR3 DNA reads TGTGCCTGGAGCTATGGGACAGGTACTGAAGCTTTCTTT. The full variable domain, its missing parts supplied by reference TRBV30 and TRBJ1-1, is SQTIHQWPATLVQPVGSPLSLECTVEGTSNPNLYWYRQAAGRGLQLLFYSVGIGQISSEVPQNLSASRPQDRQFILSSKKLLLSDSGFYLCAWSYGTGTEAFFGQGTRLTVV.

V gene TRBV23-1 combines with J gene TRBJ2-7; 7 nucleotides align to TRBD1. TRBV23-1 is annotated as an ORF whose role is uncertain. The CDR3 loop spans 15 amino acids. V dropped 4 bases and J dropped 5; count of bases not matched to a gene: 11. CDR3 sequence reads: CASSLWTGGVHEQYF. CDR3 nucleotides: TGCGCCAGCAGTCTTTGGACAGGAGGCGTCCACGAGCAGTACTTC.

The V and J genes are TRBV11-2 and TRBJ2-1, with TRBD2 identical over 12 bases. From germline, CDR1 is SGHAT and CDR2 FQNNGV. The J segment lost 8 bases and the V segment lost 5 bases, leaving 7 bases of the junction unmatched. The CDR3 length is 15 residues. CDR3 residues: CASSASGGAGDEQFF. The CDR3 coding sequence is TGTGCCAGCAGCGCTAGCGGGGGGGCTGGTGATGAGCAGTTCTTC.

This clone was counted once. The rearrangement links TRBV7-9 to TRBJ1-5, with TRBD1 matching over 9 bases. The germline CDR1 and CDR2 sequences are SEHNR and FQNEAQ (reference sequence). This CDR3 is 14 amino acids long. J was trimmed by 8 bases and V by 5 bases; bases with no gene match: 7. CDR3 nucleotides: TGTGCCAGCAGCCAAGGACAGGGGAGGGAGCCCCAGCATTTT. It encodes CASSQGQGREPQHF. Full variable domain (outside the CDR3, taken from reference TRBV7-9 and TRBJ1-5): DTGVSQNPRHKITKRGQNVTFRCDPISEHNRLYWYRQTLGQGPEFLTYFQNEAQLEKSRLLSDRFSAERPKGSFSTLEIQRTEQGDSAMYLCASSQGQGREPQHFGDGTRLSIL.

CDR3 in amino acids: CASSDWTGGNTEAFF. In DNA form, the CDR3 reads TGTGCCAGCAGCGACTGGACAGGGGGCAACACTGAAGCTTTCTTT. This chain uses TRBV14 with TRBJ1-1; 11 bases line up with TRBD1. Germline assignment: CDR1 SGHDN and CDR2 FVKESK. V lost 5 bases, J lost 2 bases, and 4 bases stayed unmatched. The CDR3 has 15 residues.

This clone has a single count. This chain uses TRBV11-2 with TRBJ1-2; 10 bases match TRBD1. There are 15 residues in the CDR3. After removal of 5 bases from V and 5 bases from J, the junction contained 8 bases not matched to a gene. Germline V gene lookup returns CDR1 SGHAT and CDR2 FQNNGV. CDR3 loop: CASSQGWDRGYGYTF. CDR3 coding DNA: TGTGCCAGCAGCCAGGGGTGGGACAGGGGTTATGGCTACACCTTC.

V is TRBV28 and J is TRBJ1-5; 8 bases match TRBD1. The V segment lost 6 bases and the J segment 2 bases; nucleotides outside the gene matches: 6. This CDR3 contains 15 residues. The germline V gene has CDR1 MDHEN and CDR2 SYDVKM. CDR3 sequence: CASSLLTGGNQPQHF. As DNA, the CDR3 is TGTGCCAGCAGCCTCCTGACAGGGGGCAATCAGCCCCAGCATTTT.

The gene calls are TRBV5-6 and TRBJ1-4; TRBD1 might be the D (5 bases). Germline-derived CDR1 and CDR2 are SGHDT and YYEEEE. Trimming stripped 4 bases from V and 8 bases from J, with 12 bases between. This CDR3 has 13 residues. The CDR3 reads CASSGGTVEKLFF. CDR3 in DNA: TGTGCCAGCAGCGGGGGGACGGTAGAAAAACTGTTTTTT. Based on the CDR3 plus reference TRBV5-6 and TRBJ1-4, the full variable domain is DAGVTQSPTHLIKTRGQQVTLRCSPKSGHDTVSWYQQALGQGPQFIFQYYEEEERQRGNFPDRFSGHQFPNYSSELNVNALLLGDSALYLCASSGGTVEKLFFGSGTQLSVL.

The gene calls are TRBV28 and TRBJ1-1; D remains unclear. Germline lookup yields CDR1 MDHEN and CDR2 SYDVKM. The germline V and J ends were trimmed by 8 bases and 1 base, with 11 bases remaining between them. This CDR3 spans 13 amino acids. CDR3 DNA: TGTGCCAGCGCCCCTACAGAGAACACTGAAGCTTTCTTT. This encodes CASAPTENTEAFF. Complete variable domain (other parts from reference TRBV28 and TRBJ1-1): DVKVTQSSRYLVKRTGEKVFLECVQDMDHENMFWYRQDPGLGLRLIYFSYDVKMKEKGDIPEGYSVSREKKERFSLILESASTNQTSMYLCASAPTENTEAFFGQGTRLTVV.

V gene TRBV7-9 combines with J gene TRBJ2-7; tentatively, D is TRBD2 (7 bases). Germline assignment: CDR1 SEHNR and CDR2 FQNEAQ (reference sequence). V lost 3 bases and J lost 1, with 13 bases in between. The CDR3 length is 15 residues. This CDR3 is CASSLGRGISYEQYF. CDR3 nucleotides: TGTGCCAGCAGCTTGGGGAGGGGGATTTCCTACGAGCAGTACTTC.

This clone was observed once. For the CDR3, the DNA is TGTGCCAGCAGGGTAGCCATGACAGTTCTCAACGGACAGTTCTTC. It codes for CASRVAMTVLNGQFF. The chain uses TRBV6-5 and TRBJ2-1, with a weak D call TRBD1 (5 bases). This CDR3 is 15 amino acids long. In germline, CDR1 is MNHEY, CDR2 SVGAGI. V was pared by 6 bases and J by 13 bases, with 25 bases between.

This clone was detected only once. The chain recombines TRBV29-1 with TRBJ2-7; 7 bases are shared with TRBD1. The V segment lost 5 bases and the J segment 3 bases; nucleotides outside the gene matches: 1. The CDR3 totals 11 residues. Germline V gene lookup returns CDR1 SQVTM and CDR2 ANQGSEA. CDR3 protein: CSVTGVYEQYF. CDR3 in DNA: TGCAGCGTTACAGGGGTCTACGAGCAGTACTTC.

The V and J genes are TRBV4-1 and TRBJ1-1, with 8 bases lining up with TRBD1. Germline loops: CDR1 MGHRA, CDR2 YSYEKL. This CDR3 region has 20 residues. The trim removed 4 bases at V and 1 base at J, leaving 20 bases unmatched. DNA of the CDR3: TGCGCCAGCAGCCGCCTGAGCGCAGGGGGCGTAAAAGATGCGAACACTGAAGCTTTCTTT. Amino acid sequence: CASSRLSAGGVKDANTEAFF.